This TCR beta chain stems from a study of shared clonotypes between healthy human individuals. Study at large: CD4 naive and memory got three plates each, CD8 naive two, CD8 memory one. Findings and caveats of the study: Despite large depth, sorted-subset datasets appeared incompletely sequenced.

Germline V gene lookup returns CDR1 SGHRS and CDR2 YFSETQ. This CDR3 spans 14 amino acids. The V gene end was trimmed by 1 base and the J gene end by 3 bases; junction bases not matched to a gene: 3. On this clone itself: Antigen unknown.

Nashville, Tennessee was home to all donors, each a Caucasian adult. Repertoires were generated with immunoSEQ multiplex PCR, while TCRdb's copy carries only in-frame clones and drops some. The sample lists under 2.5 million clones, less than 95% seen once, with 0.37% in the top ten. This clonotype originated in a young man in good health. Some clones in this sample may be carry-over from other donors' samples. This chain links TRBV5-1 with TRBJ2-7; 8 bases fit TRBD1. Sequencing was done on a sample of naive CD4+ T cells from PBMCs. Subset described: CD45RA+ positively selected. CDR3 loop: CASSLPGQVYEQYF. DNA for the CDR3: TGCGCCAGCAGCTTGCCGGGACAGGTCTACGAGCAGTACTTC.